These 22 T cell receptor beta chains share one sample of origin, sequenced in a study of identical twins. TCRdb reprocessed the 5' RACE reads via MiXCR and lists one record per CDR3 protein. Of 400,000 to 500,000 distinct CDR3 sequences in the sample, about a fifth were seen once. The sample consisted of naive T cells sorted from blood. These TCRs come from a man in his fifties or sixties in good health.

In its sample, this clonotype was seen once. This rearrangement joins TRBV2 to TRBJ2-6; maybe TRBD2 (6 bases). The CDR3 covers 15 residues. The germline V gene has CDR1 SNHLY and CDR2 FYNNEI. Trimming removed 6 bases from V and 4 bases from J, with 13 bases in between. CDR3 sequence (DNA): TGTGCCAGCAGCGAACTAGCTAGGGGGGCCAACGTCCTGACTTTC. This translates into CASSELARGANVLTF.

This clonotype has more than one count but fewer than ten. The chain uses TRBV20-1 and TRBJ1-2, with D perhaps TRBD1 (5 bases). This CDR3 has 13 residues. Looked up from germline, CDR1 is DFQATT and CDR2 is SNEGSKA (reference sequence). V lost 8 bases, J lost 1 base, and 14 bases lay in between. CDR3 residues: CSSLDIINYGYTF. The CDR3 DNA is TGCAGTTCTTTGGACATAATTAACTATGGCTACACCTTC.

This clonotype was seen many times. The rearrangement uses TRBV5-5 and TRBJ1-1, with D possibly matching TRBD1 (6 bases). V gave up 4 bases and J gave up 3 bases, with 10 bases separating them. Per the germline V gene, CDR1 is SGHKS and CDR2 is YYEKEE (reference sequence). The CDR3 has 13 residues. CDR3 loop: CASSGRGDTEAFF. DNA for the CDR3: TGTGCCAGCAGCGGCAGGGGAGACACTGAAGCTTTCTTT. Full variable domain (rest looked up from reference TRBV5-5 and TRBJ1-1): DAGVTQSPTHLIKTRGQQVTLRCSPISGHKSVSWYQQVLGQGPQFIFQYYEKEERGRGNFPDRFSARQFPNYSSELNVNALLLGDSALYLCASSGRGDTEAFFGQGTRLTVV.

In this sample, this clonotype turned up many times. The chain uses TRBV20-1 and TRBJ2-3; 8 bases align to TRBD1. This CDR3 is 13 amino acids long. J was trimmed by 4 bases and V by 3 bases; bases with no gene match: 3. Germline-derived CDR1 and CDR2 are DFQATT and SNEGSKA (reference sequence). This CDR3 is CSARVTGADTQYF. In DNA, the CDR3 is TGCAGTGCTAGGGTGACAGGGGCAGATACGCAGTATTTT.

This clonotype was observed a few times. J is TRBJ1-6 and V is TRBV7-9, with 7 bases identical to TRBD1. V gave up 5 bases and J gave up 13 bases; unmatched junction bases: 14. Germline V lookup: CDR1 SEHNR, CDR2 FQNEAQ (reference sequence). CDR3 length equals 15 residues. In nucleotides, the CDR3 is TGTGCCAGCAGCCCCTCTCCGGGACAGAATTGGCCCCTCCACTTT. Encoded protein: CASSPSPGQNWPLHF.

This clonotype has just a few counts. The CDR3, as DNA: TGTGCCAGCAGTTTAGCTTTCGGAAAACTGTTTTTT. Its translation is CASSLAFGKLFF. This chain links TRBV12-3 or TRBV12-4 with TRBJ1-4; D ambiguous. V lost 0 bases and J lost 10, with 6 bases in between. The CDR3 loop spans 12 amino acids.

This clonotype was counted a few times. The CDR3 DNA reads TGTGCTAGTGGCCAAAATAATCCCACAGATACGCAGTATTTT. It codes for CASGQNNPTDTQYF. This chain links TRBV12-5 with TRBJ2-3; D unresolved. This CDR3 spans 14 amino acids. The V end lost 6 bases, the J end lost 2 bases, and 12 bases lay between the germline ends. Germline values: CDR1 LGHNT, CDR2 FRNRAP.

The rearrangement joins TRBV28 to TRBJ2-1, with 10 bases that match TRBD1. CDR1 is MDHEN and CDR2 is SYDVKM in the germline V gene. This CDR3 comprises 16 residues. J lost 7 bases, V lost 4 bases, and 10 bases had no gene match. CDR3 sequence (DNA): TGTGCCAGCAGTTACAGCTTCGACAGGGGGCAGAATGAGCAGTTCTTC. This codes for CASSYSFDRGQNEQFF.

The sample holds many counts of this clonotype. The CDR3 DNA follows: TGTGCCACCAGTGCTAGCGGGGAAAACATTCAGTACTTC. This codes for CATSASGENIQYF. J is TRBJ2-4 and V is TRBV24-1; 9 nucleotides match TRBD2. The germline gives CDR1 KGHDR, CDR2 SFDVKD. V lost 5 bases, J lost 5 bases, and 0 bases stayed unmatched. The CDR3 runs to 13 residues.

This clonotype has a handful of counts. The chain carries TRBV29-1 and TRBJ2-7; 7 bases fit TRBD2. The CDR3 extends over 12 amino acids. J lost 2 bases, V lost 4 bases, and 2 bases had no gene match. The germline V gene encodes CDR1 SQVTM and CDR2 ANQGSEA. For the CDR3, the DNA is TGCAGCGTTGCTAGCGGACCCTACGAGCAGTACTTC. Encoded protein: CSVASGPYEQYF.

This clonotype was detected only a few times. The rearrangement links TRBV12-3 or TRBV12-4 to TRBJ2-3; D is unclear. Trimming stripped 3 bases from V and 2 bases from J, with 9 bases between. The CDR3 sequence is 14 residues long. The CDR3 region is CASSFTGPTDTQYF. The CDR3 bases are TGTGCCAGCAGTTTCACGGGCCCCACAGATACGCAGTATTTT.

In this sample, this clonotype turned up a few times. V and J are TRBV12-3 or TRBV12-4 and TRBJ2-1, with D perhaps TRBD2 (6 bases). Trimming removed 3 bases at V and 8 bases at J, with 11 bases between. The CDR3 is 13 amino acids. The CDR3, as DNA: TGTGCCAGCAGTTTCGGCGGGGTGGATGAGCAGTTCTTC. As protein: CASSFGGVDEQFF.

In this sample, this clonotype turned up a few times. CDR3 in DNA: TGTGCCAGCAGCTCGCCGGGGGACGAGCAGTACTTC. Translation: CASSSPGDEQYF. This chain links TRBV7-9 with TRBJ2-7, with a possible D match to TRBD2 (6 bases). The germline gives CDR1 SEHNR, CDR2 FQNEAQ (reference sequence). The V end lost 4 bases, the J end lost 5 bases, and 9 bases lay between the germline ends. The CDR3 covers 12 residues.

Ten or more counts support this clonotype. V and J are TRBV12-3 or TRBV12-4 and TRBJ2-5, with 7 bases identical to TRBD1. The CDR3 runs to 13 residues. The trim removed 6 bases at V and 4 bases at J, leaving 5 bases unmatched. This chain's CDR3 is CASSLTGPETQYF. CDR3 nucleotide sequence: TGTGCCAGCAGCCTGACAGGGCCAGAGACCCAGTACTTC.

The V gene is TRBV7-8, the J gene TRBJ2-2; TRBD2 agrees at 12 bases. Germline values: CDR1 SGHVS, CDR2 FQNEAQ. Trimming removed 4 bases from V and 6 bases from J; junction bases left unmatched: 6. The CDR3 loop spans 16 amino acids. DNA of the CDR3: TGTGCCAGCAGCTCTACTAGCGGGAGGAGGTCCGGGGAGCTGTTTTTT. Protein sequence: CASSSTSGRRSGELFF.

V and J are TRBV7-6 and TRBJ2-4; D may correspond to TRBD1 or TRBD2 (5 bases each). Germline V CDR1 and CDR2: SGHVS, FNYEAQ. V dropped 1 base and J dropped 5 bases, with 9 bases sitting between them. The CDR3 runs to 14 residues. The CDR3 sequence is CASSLDGGQNIQYF. The CDR3 bases are TGTGCCAGCAGCTTAGATGGGGGACAAAACATTCAGTACTTC.

Only a few counts were recorded for this clonotype. J is TRBJ2-3 and V is TRBV6-2 or TRBV6-3, with 9 bases fitting TRBD1. Germline assignment: CDR1 MNHEY and CDR2 SVGEGT. J gave up 4 bases and V 8 bases, and 10 bases lay outside the gene matches. The CDR3 consists of 15 residues. The CDR3 DNA sequence: TGTGCCAGCGTCAACCGGGACAGGGATGCAGATACGCAGTATTTT. It encodes CASVNRDRDADTQYF.

This clonotype was counted ten times or more. The chain joins TRBV4-2 to TRBJ2-1, with a weak D call TRBD2 (6 bases). Trimming stripped 0 bases from V and 9 bases from J, with 9 bases between. The CDR3 is made up of 13 amino acids. The germline V gene encodes CDR1 LGHNA and CDR2 YNFKEQ. The CDR3 loop is CASSQDRRGEQFF. The CDR3 DNA reads as TGTGCCAGCAGCCAAGATAGGCGGGGTGAGCAGTTCTTC.

Many counts were recorded for this clonotype. The genes are TRBV5-1 and TRBJ1-5, with 10 positions matching TRBD1. The junction had 2 bases not matched to a gene; V was cut back by 3 bases and J by 5 bases. Germline V gives CDR1 SGHRS, CDR2 YFSETQ. CDR3 length equals 14 residues. The CDR3 DNA follows: TGCGCCAGCAGCTCGACAGGGGGCTATCAGCCCCAGCATTTT. Translation: CASSSTGGYQPQHF.

The V call is TRBV29-1, the J call TRBJ2-7; 10 nucleotides agree with TRBD1. The CDR3 runs to 14 residues. The junction had 12 bases not matched to a gene; V was cut back by 6 bases and J by 7 bases. CDR1 SQVTM and CDR2 ANQGSEA come from the germline V gene. CDR3: CSVLTGTGAWEQYF. In DNA form, the CDR3 reads TGCAGCGTACTCACCGGGACAGGGGCTTGGGAGCAGTACTTC.

J is TRBJ2-1 and V is TRBV20-1, with D maybe TRBD1 (6 bases). The V and J ends lost 3 bases and 6 bases respectively, with 15 bases between them. From germline, CDR1 is DFQATT and CDR2 SNEGSKA (reference sequence). The CDR3 spans 14 residues. Written as DNA, the CDR3 is TGCAGTGCTAGGGCTTGGACAGCGCTCAATGAGCAGTTCTTC. It is translated as CSARAWTALNEQFF.

The rearrangement links TRBV7-9 to TRBJ1-2; 7 bases are a match to TRBD1. Trimming removed 5 bases from V and 2 bases from J; junction bases left unmatched: 2. Looked up from germline, CDR1 is SEHNR and CDR2 is FQNEAQ (reference sequence). The CDR3 is 13 amino acids. CDR3 loop: CASSGRGNYGYTF. CDR3 DNA: TGTGCCAGCAGCGGCAGGGGGAACTATGGCTACACCTTC.